The T cell receptor (beta chain) described here comes from a study of T cell changes during pregnancy in multiple sclerosis. Repertoires were generated with immunoSEQ multiplex PCR, while TCRdb's copy carries only in-frame clones and drops some. Among some 56,000 clones listed, more than 85% were seen once. This CDR3 is 12 amino acids long. The V gene lost 6 bases and the J gene lost 4 bases, with 9 bases spanning the gap. CDR1 and CDR2 from the germline V gene are SEHNR and FQNEAQ (reference sequence). This clone was picked up a small number of times. This material consisted of peripheral blood, taken in the third trimester of pregnancy. The source is a female donor in good health, enrolled as a control in a pregnancy study. V is TRBV7-9 and J is TRBJ1-2, with D unclear. The CDR3 region is CASSPAAYGYTF. The DNA of the CDR3 is TGTGCCAGCAGTCCAGCGGCCTATGGCTACACCTTC.